The 29 T cell receptor beta chains presented below share a single source sample, sequenced in a study of cytomegalovirus exposure and HLA in healthy donors. Vbeta (60) and Jbeta (13) primers were used in the PCR. The table came from immunoSEQ multiplex PCR; TCRdb's copy has only in-frame clones and leaves some out. In the table there are about 140,000 clones, approximately 80% of which are singletons. The specimen was PBMCs. The receptors derive from a middle-aged man in good health and CMV-seronegative.

The chain joins TRBV6-5 to TRBJ2-5, with 10 bases lining up with TRBD2. TRBJ2-7 explains the end of the DNA better; the J call may be wrong. Germline V lookup: CDR1 MNHEY, CDR2 SVGAGI. This CDR3 region has 15 residues. The CDR3 loop reads CASSYSAGGTYEQYF. The CDR3 DNA reads TGTGCCAGCAGTTACTCAGCGGGAGGGACCTACGAGCAGTACTTC.

This clone was detected once. The V and J genes are TRBV30 and TRBJ1-3, with D uncertain. V was trimmed by 0 bases and J by 4 bases, leaving 7 bases between them. Germline V CDR1 and CDR2: GTSNPN, SVGIG (reference sequence). The CDR3 is 13 amino acids. CDR3 residues: CAWSVTEGNTIYF. In DNA, the CDR3 is TGTGCCTGGAGTGTAACAGAAGGAAACACCATATATTTT.

As DNA, the CDR3 is TGTGCCAGCAGCTTGGGGGGAGGCTACGAGCAGTACTTC. The encoded protein is CASSLGGGYEQYF. The chain links TRBV27 to TRBJ2-7; D is perhaps TRBD2 (6 bases). This CDR3 has 13 residues. V was trimmed by 6 bases and J by 3 bases, leaving 12 bases between them. From germline, CDR1 is MNHEY and CDR2 SMNVEV (reference sequence).

The CDR3 DNA reads TGTGCCAGCAGACCTAGGACAGGGGGCGCGGATACGCAGTATTTT. It encodes CASRPRTGGADTQYF. This chain joins TRBV25-1 and TRBJ2-3; 11 nucleotides match TRBD1. The V and J ends lost 6 bases and 6 bases, in that order; junction bases with no gene match: 8. Germline V lookup: CDR1 MGHDK, CDR2 SYGVNS. The CDR3 has 15 amino acids.

The chain is built from TRBV28 and TRBJ2-1, with 9 bases fitting TRBD1. V shed 4 bases and J 1 base; nucleotides not matched to a gene: 2. Germline-derived CDR1 and CDR2 are MDHEN and SYDVKM. The CDR3 is 15 amino acids. CDR3 in DNA: TGTGCCAGCAGTTACAGGGGGCCGTCCTACAATGAGCAGTTCTTC. This translates into CASSYRGPSYNEQFF. Full variable domain (remainder filled in from reference TRBV28 and TRBJ2-1): DVKVTQSSRYLVKRTGEKVFLECVQDMDHENMFWYRQDPGLGLRLIYFSYDVKMKEKGDIPEGYSVSREKKERFSLILESASTNQTSMYLCASSYRGPSYNEQFFGPGTRLTVL.

CDR3 residues: CASMTGPNEKLFF. CDR3 in DNA: TGTGCCAGCATGACAGGACCTAATGAAAAACTGTTTTTT. V and J are TRBV28 and TRBJ1-4, with D possibly being TRBD1 (6 bases). The V gene lost 7 bases and the J gene lost 3 bases, with 9 bases spanning the gap. Germline V gene sequence: CDR1 MDHEN, CDR2 SYDVKM. The CDR3 is made up of 13 amino acids.

The chain carries TRBV5-1 and TRBJ1-2; TRBD1 aligns across 8 bases. The junction had 4 bases not matched to a gene; V was cut back by 0 bases and J by 6 bases. Per germline, CDR1 SGHRS and CDR2 YFSETQ. This CDR3 spans 14 amino acids. CDR3 nucleotide sequence: TGCGCCAGCAGCTTGGGGACAGGGAACAATGGCTACACCTTC. The encoded protein is CASSLGTGNNGYTF. Supplemented by reference TRBV5-1 and TRBJ1-2, the full variable domain reads KAGVTQTPRYLIKTRGQQVTLSCSPISGHRSVSWYQQTPGQGLQFLFEYFSETQRNKGNFPGRFSGRQFSNSRSEMNVSTLELGDSALYLCASSLGTGNNGYTFGSGTRLTVV.

With respect to this clone: One end of the junction fails to match germline, which may point to a read error. This chain joins TRBV7-9 and TRBJ1-6; the match to TRBD1 covers 8 bases. The CDR3 has 14 amino acids. The germline gives CDR1 SEHNR, CDR2 FQNEAQ (reference sequence). The CDR3 DNA is TGTTCCAGCAGCTCCGGACAGGGCGCCTCACCCCTCCACTTT. Its translation is CSSSSGQGASPLHF.

The V gene is TRBV28, the J gene TRBJ2-7, with 7 positions matching TRBD1. The trim removed 6 bases at V and 0 bases at J, leaving 8 bases unmatched. This CDR3 region has 15 residues. Germline-derived CDR1 and CDR2 are MDHEN and SYDVKM. CDR3 protein: CASSYDRVGSYEQYF. In DNA, the CDR3 is TGTGCCAGCAGCTACGACAGGGTCGGCTCCTACGAGCAGTACTTC.

This chain uses TRBV7-3 with TRBJ1-5, with D possibly being TRBD1 (5 bases). The CDR3 has 15 amino acids. CDR1 SGHTA and CDR2 FQGTGA come from the germline V gene. The V end was cut by 1 base, the J end by 3 bases, with 10 bases between. CDR3 sequence reads: CASSLIGGINQPQHF. CDR3 coding DNA: TGTGCCAGCAGCTTAATCGGGGGGATCAATCAGCCCCAGCATTTT.

The chain carries TRBV28 and TRBJ1-4; D is ambiguous. Germline V CDR1 and CDR2: MDHEN, SYDVKM. There are 12 residues in the CDR3. V gave up 5 bases and J gave up 7 bases, with 8 bases separating them. This chain's CDR3 is CASSLYSEKLFF. The CDR3 DNA reads as TGTGCCAGCAGTCTTTATAGTGAAAAACTGTTTTTT.

V and J are TRBV19 and TRBJ2-2, with D maybe TRBD2 (5 bases). Germline CDR1 LNHDA, CDR2 SQIVND (reference sequence). The CDR3 is 15 amino acids. Trimming pared 7 bases from V and 1 base from J, leaving 13 bases between. CDR3 amino acids: CASKAVGMNTGELFF. For the CDR3, the DNA is TGTGCCAGTAAGGCGGTCGGGATGAACACCGGGGAGCTGTTTTTT.

The rearrangement joins TRBV5-1 to TRBJ2-3; D is possibly TRBD2 (5 bases). The germline V and J ends were trimmed by 5 bases and 2 bases, with 12 bases remaining between them. Germline V gene sequence: CDR1 SGHRS, CDR2 YFSETQ. The CDR3 runs 14 residues. This chain's CDR3 is CASRVLATTDTQYF. The CDR3, as DNA: TGCGCCAGCAGGGTGCTAGCCACCACAGATACGCAGTATTTT. Looking up the rest from reference TRBV5-1 and TRBJ2-3 gives the full variable domain: KAGVTQTPRYLIKTRGQQVTLSCSPISGHRSVSWYQQTPGQGLQFLFEYFSETQRNKGNFPGRFSGRQFSNSRSEMNVSTLELGDSALYLCASRVLATTDTQYFGPGTRLTVL.

This clone is medium-sized in the sample. The rearrangement links TRBV20-1 to TRBJ2-7, with TRBD1 identical over 7 bases. Germline-derived CDR1 and CDR2 are DFQATT and SNEGSKA (reference sequence). V shed 5 bases and J 6 bases; nucleotides not matched to a gene: 1. The CDR3 has 10 residues. The CDR3 DNA reads TGCAGTGCTGAGGGGGCCGAGCAGTACTTC. It codes for CSAEGAEQYF.

The chain combines TRBV4-1 with TRBJ2-7; TRBD2 agrees at 9 bases. The CDR3 is 16 residues long. V lost 2 bases, J lost 5 bases, and 10 bases stayed unmatched. Germline CDR1 MGHRA, CDR2 YSYEKL. The CDR3 sequence is CASSQSIVAGVDEQYF. As DNA, the CDR3 is TGCGCCAGCAGCCAATCGATCGTAGCGGGAGTTGACGAGCAGTACTTC.

The chain employs TRBV4-1 and TRBJ2-1; 11 bases are a match to TRBD1. CDR1 and CDR2 from the germline V gene are MGHRA and YSYEKL. Trimming at V came to 4 bases and at J to 5 bases, leaving 7 bases not matched to a gene. This CDR3 region has 16 residues. The CDR3 nucleotides read TGCGCCAGCAGCCGTACCGGGACAGGGGGAGACAATGAGCAGTTCTTC. Amino acid sequence: CASSRTGTGGDNEQFF.

The chain uses TRBV6-1 and TRBJ2-3; D gene ambiguous. V was shortened by 2 bases and J by 1 base, with 16 bases between the two germline ends. The CDR3 has 17 amino acids. The germline V gene has CDR1 MNHNS and CDR2 SASEGT. This CDR3 is CASSESWLGGGTDTQYF. The CDR3 nucleotides are TGTGCCAGCAGTGAATCTTGGCTAGGCGGTGGCACAGATACGCAGTATTTT.

The chain uses TRBV4-1 and TRBJ2-1; unclear D gene. This CDR3 region has 15 residues. CDR1 and CDR2 (germline): MGHRA, YSYEKL. The V end was cut by 1 base, the J end by 3 bases, with 10 bases between. DNA for the CDR3: TGCGCCAGCAGCCAAGGTGTTACTGGCTACAATGAGCAGTTCTTC. Translating it yields CASSQGVTGYNEQFF.

The gene calls are TRBV14 and TRBJ2-1; D not certain. V lost 0 bases and J lost 5, with 17 bases in between. The CDR3 runs to 17 residues. Germline lookup yields CDR1 SGHDN and CDR2 FVKESK. In DNA, the CDR3 is TGTGCCAGCAGCCAAGACCGGCCAGCCAGACTTAACAATGAGCAGTTCTTC. Protein product: CASSQDRPARLNNEQFF. Filled out from reference TRBV14 and TRBJ2-1, the complete variable domain reads EAGVTQFPSHSVIEKGQTVTLRCDPISGHDNLYWYRRVMGKEIKFLLHFVKESKQDESGMPNNRFLAERTGGTYSTLKVQPAELEDSGVYFCASSQDRPARLNNEQFFGPGTRLTVL.

The chain is built from TRBV6-6 and TRBJ1-4; the D gene is possibly TRBD1 (5 bases). Germline CDR1 is MNHNY and CDR2 is SVGAGI (reference sequence). CDR3 length: 16 amino acids. V gave up 6 bases and J gave up 0 bases, with 14 bases separating them. This CDR3 is CASSTRTRSTNEKLFF. In DNA form, the CDR3 reads TGTGCCAGCAGCACCAGGACAAGGTCAACTAATGAAAAACTGTTTTTT.

The chain has TRBV19 and TRBJ1-6, with D perhaps matching TRBD1 (6 bases). V gave up 3 bases and J gave up 10 bases, with 13 bases separating them. This CDR3 spans 14 amino acids. Germline V gene lookup returns CDR1 LNHDA and CDR2 SQIVND (reference sequence). The CDR3 spells CASSISGAQSPLHF. DNA of the CDR3: TGTGCCAGTAGTATCTCAGGGGCTCAATCACCCCTCCACTTT.

In its sample, this clone was seen once. The V call is TRBV5-4, the J call TRBJ2-5; 9 bases match TRBD2. The V and J ends lost 0 bases and 4 bases, in that order; junction bases with no gene match: 7. This CDR3 is 16 amino acids long. CDR1 is SGHNT and CDR2 is YYREEE in the germline V gene (reference sequence). The CDR3 protein is CASSLGIAGARETQYF. The CDR3 coding sequence is TGTGCCAGCAGCTTGGGGATAGCGGGGGCTCGAGAGACCCAGTACTTC.

The V call is TRBV1, the J call TRBJ2-7; the table's D gene call, TRBD2, was not cross checked with the DNA. TRBV1 is listed as a pseudogene. This CDR3 has 9 residues. The chain's CDR3 is CTSSPGKYF. CDR3 bases: TGCACCAGCAGCCCGGGAAAGTACTTC.

The chain combines TRBV9 with TRBJ2-1, with 7 bases matching TRBD2. The germline CDR1 and CDR2 sequences are SGDLS and YYNGEE. The V segment lost 4 bases and the J segment 7 bases; nucleotides outside the gene matches: 17. There are 17 residues in the CDR3. The chain's CDR3 is CASSTPRGVGLWNEQFF. CDR3 DNA sequence: TGTGCCAGCAGCACACCCCGGGGGGTTGGATTGTGGAATGAGCAGTTCTTC.

The gene calls are TRBV2 and TRBJ1-2; D may be TRBD1 (5 bases). Germline V CDR1 and CDR2: SNHLY, FYNNEI. V was pared by 2 bases and J by 4 bases, with 5 bases between. The CDR3 loop spans 12 amino acids. The CDR3 DNA reads TGTGCCAGCAGTGAACAGGGCTATGGCTACACCTTC. Translation gives CASSEQGYGYTF.

The genes are TRBV28 and TRBJ1-5; D uncertain. V shed 3 bases and J shed 7 bases, with 19 bases lying between them. This CDR3 region has 16 residues. Germline CDR1 and CDR2: MDHEN and SYDVKM. CDR3 bases: TGTGCCAGCAGTTTCTTCCCAGTTCAGGAGGGACAGCCCCAGCATTTT. Translated, it gives CASSFFPVQEGQPQHF.

The chain links TRBV6-6 to TRBJ1-5, with 9 bases lining up with TRBD1. Germline trimming cut 6 bases from V and 2 bases from J; bases unmatched to any gene: 8. CDR3 length equals 16 residues. The germline CDR1 and CDR2 sequences are MNHNY and SVGAGI (reference sequence). This chain's CDR3 is CASSFYRGHGNQPQHF. DNA for the CDR3: TGTGCCAGCAGCTTTTACAGGGGGCATGGCAATCAGCCCCAGCATTTT.

The genes are TRBV5-4 and TRBJ2-3; 13 nucleotides match TRBD2. From germline, CDR1 is SGHNT and CDR2 YYREEE (reference sequence). The length of the CDR3 is 17 residues. Unmatched junction bases numbered 9, after V lost 4 bases and J lost 4 bases. CDR3 loop: CASSPRTSGSLADTQYF. As DNA, the CDR3 is TGTGCCAGCAGCCCCCGGACTAGCGGGAGTCTGGCAGATACGCAGTATTTT.

This rearrangement joins TRBV7-9 to TRBJ2-7, with D maybe TRBD1 (7 bases). Germline lookup yields CDR1 SEHNR and CDR2 FQNEAQ (reference sequence). V lost 4 bases and J 3 bases, leaving 13 bases between the germline ends. The CDR3 has 14 amino acids. CDR3 loop: CASSSAGGNYEQYF. DNA for the CDR3: TGTGCCAGCAGCTCTGCAGGGGGGAACTACGAGCAGTACTTC.